In its sample, the clone carrying this TCR beta chain was seen many times. The sample is drawn from a study of T cells after yellow fever vaccination. TCRdb reanalysed the 5' RACE reads using MiXCR and keeps one entry per CDR3 protein. The repertoire holds more than 300,000 distinct CDR3 sequences, with roughly 10% as singletons. Germline values: CDR1 SGHDT, CDR2 YYEEEE. Trimming left V 0 bases short and J 4 bases short, with 16 bases between. The CDR3 covers 16 residues. The material was CD4+ T cells sorted from PBMCs, obtained 45 days after the yellow fever booster vaccination. This sequence was found in a man aged 18 to 35 who received the YFV17D yellow fever vaccine. This chain uses TRBV5-6 with TRBJ2-5; possibly TRBD2 for D (5 bases). The CDR3 nucleotides read TGTGCCAGCAGCTTGGGAGGGCGAGGCGATCCAGAGACCCAGTACTTC. It codes for CASSLGGRGDPETQYF.